Each of the 6 T cell receptor beta chains below was sequenced from the same sample in a study of blood T cell repertoires in COVID-19. TCRdb's copy holds only in-frame clones and misses some; the assay was immunoSEQ multiplex PCR. This sample has some 330,000 clones, with around 90% found just once. Sequenced input: PBMCs or T cells enriched from blood (not recorded which). The source of these receptors is a woman aged 25 to 39 who had recovered from COVID-19.

Here the CDR3 reads CASSQDDGWNSPLHF. CDR3 DNA: TGCGCCAGCAGCCAGGATGACGGGTGGAATTCACCCCTCCACTTT. The rearrangement links TRBV4-3 to TRBJ1-6; the D is unclear. The length of the CDR3 is 15 residues. Germline lookup yields CDR1 LGHNA and CDR2 YSLEER. Trimming removed 3 bases at V and 7 bases at J, with 13 bases between.

The V and J genes are TRBV29-1 and TRBJ2-3, with 11 nucleotides matching TRBD2. Trimming took 8 bases from V and 0 from J; bases not matched to a gene: 4. Germline CDR1 SQVTM, CDR2 ANQGSEA. CDR3 length: 14 amino acids. The CDR3 DNA reads TGCAGCTTAGGGACTAGCGGTAGCACAGATACGCAGTATTTT. It encodes CSLGTSGSTDTQYF.

The chain recombines TRBV15 with TRBJ2-3; D remains ambiguous. The CDR3 runs 14 residues. Trimming removed 4 bases from V and 4 bases from J, with 12 bases in between. The germline CDR1 and CDR2 sequences are LNHNV and YYDKDF (reference sequence). CDR3 sequence: CATSINLPADTQYF. As DNA, the CDR3 is TGTGCCACCAGCATTAATTTACCGGCAGATACGCAGTATTTT.

The CDR3 here is CASSALQSSGKLFF. CDR3 sequence (DNA): TGTGCCAGCAGCGCCTTACAATCATCGGGAAAACTGTTTTTT. The chain couples TRBV9 to TRBJ1-4, with no clear D. CDR1 is SGDLS and CDR2 is YYNGEE in the germline V gene. The CDR3 is 14 residues long. V gave up 3 bases and J gave up 10 bases, with 16 bases separating them.

This sequence joins TRBV27 and TRBJ1-5; no firm D call. This CDR3 is built from 13 residues. V was clipped by 2 bases and J by 9 bases, with 11 bases between them. CDR1 is MNHEY and CDR2 is SMNVEV in the germline V gene (reference sequence). The chain's CDR3 is CASSLDAAGPQHF. DNA of the CDR3: TGTGCCAGCAGTTTAGACGCCGCAGGGCCCCAGCATTTT.

This chain links TRBV12-3 or TRBV12-4 with TRBJ2-1; D not resolved. This CDR3 comprises 12 residues. With 5 bases removed from V and 9 bases from J, the gap between germline ends came to 11 bases. CDR3 protein: CASSPALVEQFF. The CDR3 coding sequence is TGTGCCAGCAGTCCCGCTTTAGTTGAGCAGTTCTTC.